Below, one T cell receptor beta chain is given with its context. The sample originates from a study of blood T cell repertoires in COVID-19. Original handling: Amplification of reference gene primers provided the estimated nucleated cell counts. Using immunoSEQ multiplex PCR, the repertoire was profiled, and TCRdb retains in-frame clones only, with some absent. The D gene and trimming were derived from the DNA, and the V and J assignments and clone size from that table. The data contain over 120,000 clones, about 80% of them seen just once; the ten biggest clones take up roughly 3%. The CDR3 extends over 15 amino acids. The junction had 6 bases not matched to a gene; V was cut back by 2 bases and J by 5 bases. Germline assignment: CDR1 SGHRS and CDR2 YFSETQ.

This TCR derives from a woman older than 75 with acute or convalescent COVID-19. The rearrangement joins TRBV5-1 to TRBJ2-2; 7 bases are shared with TRBD2. Sequenced sample: peripheral blood. The CDR3, as DNA: TGCGCCAGCAGCTTTGCAAGGGGAGGGACCGGGGAGCTGTTTTTT. Translation gives CASSFARGGTGELFF.